The rows below give T cell receptor beta chains drawn from one sample of a study of sequential checkpoint blockade in melanoma. Sequencing was performed with immunoSEQ multiplex PCR; in TCRdb, only in-frame clones are kept and a portion is missing. This table holds roughly 30,000 clones, 80% to 90% found once. The sample consisted of CD8+ T cells sorted from blood (inferred from file names), taken from a patient given nivolumab and ipilimumab in sequence. These receptors all stem from a human donor with melanoma. Both conserved end residues are part of each CDR3. The D gene is left open where the match is weak. A row's size may be missing; if present it is once, few, many or a size class.

clone_size: .; v_call: TRBV5-1; j_call: TRBJ1-1; d_call: TRBD1; cdr3_aa: CASSSNRGSTEAFF; cdr3_nt: TGCGCCAGCAGCTCTAACAGGGGAAGCACTGAAGCTTTCTTT
clone_size: .; v_call: TRBV5-6; j_call: TRBJ2-7; d_call: TRBD1; cdr3_aa: CASSLGTGIHEQYF; cdr3_nt: TGTGCCAGCAGCTTAGGGACAGGGATACACGAGCAGTACTTC
clone_size: few; v_call: TRBV15; j_call: TRBJ2-3; d_call: TRBD1; cdr3_aa: CATSRITGADTQYF; cdr3_nt: TGTGCCACCAGCAGAATAACAGGGGCAGATACGCAGTATTTT
clone_size: .; v_call: TRBV14; j_call: TRBJ1-4; d_call: .; cdr3_aa: CASSRHAGGADEKLFF; cdr3_nt: TGTGCCAGCAGCCGCCACGCTGGGGGGGCGGATGAAAAACTGTTTTTT
clone_size: .; v_call: TRBV5-1; j_call: TRBJ2-7; d_call: TRBD2; cdr3_aa: CASRFEREPGEQYF; cdr3_nt: TGCGCCAGCAGGTTCGAGCGGGAGCCGGGCGAGCAGTACTTC
clone_size: .; v_call: TRBV27; j_call: TRBJ1-1; d_call: .; cdr3_aa: CASSLNVWGETEAFF; cdr3_nt: TGTGCCAGCAGTTTAAATGTTTGGGGGGAGACTGAAGCTTTCTTT
clone_size: .; v_call: TRBV5-6; j_call: TRBJ2-7; d_call: .; cdr3_aa: CASSSRDSSHEQYF; cdr3_nt: TGTGCCAGCAGTTCCCGGGACTCCTCACACGAGCAGTACTTC
clone_size: .; v_call: TRBV27; j_call: TRBJ2-5; d_call: .; cdr3_aa: CASSLIRSGETQYF; cdr3_nt: TGTGCCAGCAGTCTTATTAGGTCGGGGGAGACCCAGTACTTC
clone_size: .; v_call: TRBV5-1; j_call: TRBJ1-1; d_call: .; cdr3_aa: CASSQMGRGNTEAFF; cdr3_nt: TGCGCCAGCAGCCAAATGGGCAGGGGCAACACTGAAGCTTTCTTT
clone_size: .; v_call: TRBV27; j_call: TRBJ2-3; d_call: TRBD2; cdr3_aa: CASSKLAVEGTDTQYF; cdr3_nt: TGTGCCAGCAGTAAACTAGCGGTCGAGGGGACAGATACGCAGTATTTT
clone_size: .; v_call: TRBV4-1; j_call: TRBJ2-1; d_call: TRBD2; cdr3_aa: CASSLLGLAGSYNEQFF; cdr3_nt: TGCGCCAGCAGCCTCCTTGGACTAGCGGGGTCCTACAATGAGCAGTTCTTC
clone_size: .; v_call: TRBV27; j_call: TRBJ2-7; d_call: TRBD1; cdr3_aa: CASSIQQGNEQYF; cdr3_nt: TGTGCCAGCAGTATCCAACAGGGGAACGAGCAGTACTTC
clone_size: .; v_call: TRBV28; j_call: TRBJ2-1; d_call: TRBD2; cdr3_aa: CASAGVEGYEQFF; cdr3_nt: TGTGCCAGTGCGGGAGTAGAGGGCTATGAGCAGTTCTTC
clone_size: .; v_call: TRBV7-2; j_call: TRBJ2-1; d_call: .; cdr3_aa: CASSLGASAGIF; cdr3_nt: TGTGCCAGCAGCTTAGGGGCTAGCGCCGGGATCTTC
clone_size: .; v_call: TRBV18; j_call: TRBJ2-1; d_call: TRBD2; cdr3_aa: CASSLAGEGNNEQFF; cdr3_nt: TGTGCCAGCTCACTAGCGGGAGAAGGCAACAATGAGCAGTTCTTC
clone_size: .; v_call: TRBV6-5; j_call: TRBJ2-2; d_call: TRBD2; cdr3_aa: CASSYSSGVFTGELFF; cdr3_nt: TGTGCCAGCAGTTACTCTAGCGGGGTTTTCACCGGGGAGCTGTTTTTT
clone_size: .; v_call: TRBV5-1; j_call: TRBJ2-1; d_call: .; cdr3_aa: CASSLAGDEQFF; cdr3_nt: TGCGCCAGCAGCTTGGCGGGGGATGAGCAGTTCTTC
clone_size: .; v_call: TRBV7-9; j_call: TRBJ2-7; d_call: TRBD1; cdr3_aa: CASSSGTGPWDEQYF; cdr3_nt: TGTGCCAGCAGTTCTGGGACAGGGCCCTGGGACGAGCAGTACTTC
clone_size: .; v_call: TRBV4-1; j_call: TRBJ1-2; d_call: .; cdr3_aa: CASSLTLGEGHGYTF; cdr3_nt: TGCGCCAGCAGCCTCACACTCGGGGAAGGGCATGGCTACACCTTC
clone_size: .; v_call: TRBV27; j_call: TRBJ1-6; d_call: .; cdr3_aa: CASSPPRVQHSPLHF; cdr3_nt: TGTGCCAGCAGCCCCCCGAGGGTTCAGCATTCACCCCTCCACTTT
clone_size: .; v_call: TRBV10-3; j_call: TRBJ1-5; d_call: TRBD1; cdr3_aa: CAISETGGAGNQPQHF; cdr3_nt: TGTGCCATCAGTGAAACAGGGGGCGCCGGCAATCAGCCCCAGCATTTT
clone_size: few; v_call: TRBV6-5; j_call: TRBJ1-4; d_call: .; cdr3_aa: CASSYSSGGKLFF; cdr3_nt: TGTGCCAGCAGTTACTCGAGCGGGGGCAAACTGTTTTTT
clone_size: .; v_call: TRBV7-9; j_call: TRBJ2-5; d_call: TRBD2; cdr3_aa: CASSSPTPGLGQETQYF; cdr3_nt: TGTGCCAGCAGCTCACCAACCCCGGGACTAGGACAAGAGACCCAGTACTTC
clone_size: few; v_call: TRBV19; j_call: TRBJ1-2; d_call: .; cdr3_aa: CASSLAREDGYTF; cdr3_nt: TGTGCCAGTAGTCTAGCCAGGGAGGATGGCTACACCTTC
clone_size: medium-sized; v_call: TRBV18; j_call: TRBJ2-7; d_call: .; cdr3_aa: CASSPNIYEQYF; cdr3_nt: TGTGCCAGCTCACCAAATATTTACGAGCAGTACTTC
clone_size: .; v_call: TRBV27; j_call: TRBJ1-1; d_call: TRBD1; cdr3_aa: CASSYGTGLRAFF; cdr3_nt: TGTGCCAGCAGTTACGGGACAGGGCTCAGAGCTTTCTTT
clone_size: .; v_call: TRBV10-3; j_call: TRBJ1-2; d_call: TRBD1; cdr3_aa: CATLTGGYGYTF; cdr3_nt: TGTGCCACCTTAACAGGGGGCTATGGCTACACCTTC
clone_size: once; v_call: TRBV11-2; j_call: TRBJ1-2; d_call: .; cdr3_aa: CASSLGLGRNYGYTF; cdr3_nt: TGTGCCAGCAGCTTAGGTCTGGGGCGTAACTATGGCTACACCTTC
clone_size: .; v_call: TRBV13; j_call: TRBJ2-7; d_call: TRBD1; cdr3_aa: CASSSHGQGTYEQYF; cdr3_nt: TGTGCCAGCAGCTCCCACGGACAGGGGACCTACGAGCAGTACTTC
clone_size: .; v_call: TRBV30; j_call: TRBJ1-4; d_call: TRBD1; cdr3_aa: CAWSVDRVEKLFF; cdr3_nt: TGTGCCTGGAGTGTCGACAGGGTTGAAAAACTGTTTTTT
clone_size: few; v_call: TRBV6-1; j_call: TRBJ2-7; d_call: TRBD1; cdr3_aa: CASSEQGAQDEQYF; cdr3_nt: TGTGCCAGCAGTGAACAGGGGGCGCAGGACGAGCAGTACTTC
clone_size: .; v_call: TRBV4-1; j_call: TRBJ2-7; d_call: .; cdr3_aa: CASSQDIENEQYF; cdr3_nt: TGCGCCAGCAGCCAAGATATTGAGAACGAGCAGTACTTC
clone_size: .; v_call: TRBV6-5; j_call: TRBJ1-5; d_call: .; cdr3_aa: CASSQATEGNQPQHF; cdr3_nt: TGTGCCAGCAGCCAAGCCACCGAGGGCAATCAGCCCCAGCATTTT
clone_size: once; v_call: TRBV27; j_call: TRBJ2-3; d_call: TRBD2; cdr3_aa: CASSHGLAGRGTDTQYF; cdr3_nt: TGTGCCAGCAGTCATGGACTAGCGGGAAGGGGCACAGATACGCAGTATTTT
clone_size: few; v_call: TRBV10-3; j_call: TRBJ2-1; d_call: TRBD2; cdr3_aa: CAISDGGSDYNEQFF; cdr3_nt: TGTGCCATCAGTGATGGCGGGAGTGATTACAATGAGCAGTTCTTC
clone_size: once; v_call: TRBV2; j_call: TRBJ2-5; d_call: .; cdr3_aa: CASSGLVADQETQYF; cdr3_nt: TGTGCCAGCAGTGGGCTGGTAGCGGACCAAGAGACCCAGTACTTC
clone_size: .; v_call: TRBV19; j_call: TRBJ2-1; d_call: .; cdr3_aa: CASSIAGGTYNEQFF; cdr3_nt: TGTGCCAGTAGTATAGCAGGGGGGACTTACAATGAGCAGTTCTTC
clone_size: .; v_call: TRBV5-1; j_call: TRBJ1-2; d_call: TRBD1; cdr3_aa: CASSWDRGNYGYTF; cdr3_nt: TGCGCCAGCAGCTGGGACAGGGGGAACTATGGCTACACCTTC
clone_size: few; v_call: TRBV9; j_call: TRBJ2-7; d_call: TRBD1; cdr3_aa: CASSVLGGFYEQYF; cdr3_nt: TGTGCCAGCAGCGTACTAGGGGGCTTCTACGAGCAGTACTTC